Following are 15 T cell receptor beta chains from one sample sequenced in a study of blood T cells in healthy people across ages. For the second PCR, which ran for about 7 to 11 cycles, a sample-barcoded 5' primer and a J-beta primer mix were used. MiXCR was run by TCRdb on the 5' RACE reads, yielding one entry per CDR3 protein. The repertoire holds some 760,000 distinct CDR3 sequences, around 25% seen once, with just under 9.5% in the top ten. These data also formed part of another study, on T cells of mothers and their children.

The source material was blood. Receptors were obtained from a boy aged 10-17 years in good health.

This clonotype was detected a few times. The V call is TRBV7-2, the J call TRBJ1-5; D is possibly TRBD1 (6 bases). CDR3 length: 13 amino acids. V lost 5 bases to trimming and J lost 9 bases, with 14 bases between them. The germline V gene has CDR1 SGHTA and CDR2 FQGNSA. The CDR3 coding sequence is TGTGCCAGCAGCCCAGCGGGACACCTGCCCCAGCATTTT. Translated: CASSPAGHLPQHF.

This clonotype was observed a few times. V and J are TRBV5-1 and TRBJ1-2; D possibly corresponds to TRBD1 (6 bases). In germline, CDR1 is SGHRS, CDR2 YFSETQ. V shed 5 bases and J shed 4 bases, with 18 bases lying between them. This CDR3 region has 15 residues. CDR3 in amino acids: CASSSGTHQTYGYTF. The CDR3 DNA follows: TGCGCCAGCAGTTCCGGGACACATCAGACCTATGGCTACACCTTC.

This chain connects TRBV6-1 to TRBJ2-3; 10 bases line up with TRBD1. This CDR3 region has 15 residues. V lost 6 bases, J lost 1 base, and 4 bases stayed unmatched. In germline, CDR1 is MNHNS, CDR2 SASEGT. CDR3 in DNA: TGTGCCAGCAGCGACAGGGGGCAACGCACAGATACGCAGTATTTT. This gives the protein CASSDRGQRTDTQYF.

This clonotype has more than one count but fewer than ten. The chain couples TRBV5-1 to TRBJ2-4, with D perhaps matching TRBD2 (6 bases). Germline CDR1 reads SGHRS; CDR2 reads YFSETQ. The V gene lost 0 bases and the J gene lost 10 bases, with 23 bases spanning the gap. The CDR3 contains 17 residues. The CDR3 spells CASSLGGLGRGLSIQYF. The CDR3 coding sequence is TGCGCCAGCAGCTTGGGAGGTCTGGGGCGAGGACTATCGATTCAGTACTTC.

The genes are TRBV7-2 and TRBJ2-7; D might be TRBD2 (5 bases). V lost 5 bases, J lost 6 bases, and 20 bases lay in between. The CDR3 has 15 amino acids. Germline V gene lookup returns CDR1 SGHTA and CDR2 FQGNSA. CDR3 amino acids: CASSPWASRTREQYF. The CDR3 bases are TGTGCCAGCAGCCCCTGGGCTAGCAGGACTCGCGAGCAGTACTTC.

This clonotype was found a few times. The CDR3 loop is CASSNRVYEQYF. The CDR3, as DNA: TGTGCCAGCAGCAACAGGGTTTACGAGCAGTACTTC. The gene calls are TRBV4-2 and TRBJ2-7, with D possibly matching TRBD1 (6 bases). V was trimmed by 5 bases and J by 4 bases, leaving 9 bases between them. This CDR3 has 12 residues. The germline V gene has CDR1 LGHNA and CDR2 YNFKEQ.

This rearrangement joins TRBV29-1 to TRBJ1-2; 8 bases align to TRBD1. The V segment lost 8 bases and the J segment 4 bases; nucleotides outside the gene matches: 6. This CDR3 spans 12 amino acids. Germline-derived CDR1 and CDR2 are SQVTM and ANQGSEA. The CDR3 DNA reads as TGCAGCACTACGGACAGGGCCTATGGCTACACCTTC. This encodes CSTTDRAYGYTF.

This clonotype was counted a few times. CDR3 DNA: TGTGCCAGCAGTGCACGACTAGCGGGAGGAGATGAGCAGTTCTTC. Its translation is CASSARLAGGDEQFF. The chain is built from TRBV27 and TRBJ2-1; 13 bases fit TRBD2. This CDR3 spans 15 amino acids. V shed 5 bases and J 8 bases; nucleotides not matched to a gene: 6. Looked up from germline, CDR1 is MNHEY and CDR2 is SMNVEV (reference sequence).

The chain employs TRBV12-3 or TRBV12-4 and TRBJ2-5; TRBD2 matches 11 bases. The J call may be faulty, since TRBJ2-7 better matches the DNA end. The CDR3 covers 15 residues. Here the CDR3 reads CASSSLAGGRYEQYF. Here the CDR3 DNA reads TGTGCCAGCAGCTCTCTAGCGGGGGGACGGTACGAGCAGTACTTC.

The chain joins TRBV11-2 to TRBJ1-1; maybe TRBD1 (5 bases). Germline V gives CDR1 SGHAT, CDR2 FQNNGV. Trimming removed 4 bases from V and 4 bases from J, with 19 bases in between. The CDR3 loop spans 16 amino acids. CDR3 coding DNA: TGTGCCAGCAGCTATACTGGGGGGAGCGGCGGCACTGAAGCTTTCTTT. It is translated as CASSYTGGSGGTEAFF.

This clonotype has a handful of counts. J is TRBJ2-7 and V is TRBV6-2 or TRBV6-3; a possible D gene is TRBD2 (5 bases). With 0 bases removed from V and 4 bases from J, the gap between germline ends came to 16 bases. The CDR3 loop spans 16 amino acids. Germline V lookup: CDR1 MNHEY, CDR2 SVGEGT. The CDR3 coding sequence is TGTGCCAGCAGTTACTCCTACGGACGGGGAAAATACGAGCAGTACTTC. Translating it yields CASSYSYGRGKYEQYF.

The chain uses TRBV7-6 and TRBJ2-2; D uncertain. The V end lost 11 bases, the J end lost 6 bases, and 16 bases lay between the germline ends. The V gene's germline CDR1 is SGHVS and CDR2 FNYEAQ. The CDR3 has 13 residues. CDR3: CAVARAEAGELFF. The CDR3 region has the DNA TGTGCCGTCGCTCGGGCAGAGGCCGGGGAGCTGTTTTTT.

The rearrangement uses TRBV7-9 and TRBJ2-2, with TRBD2 matching over 10 bases. CDR3 length equals 17 residues. The V and J ends lost 4 bases and 1 base, in that order; junction bases with no gene match: 6. CDR1 and CDR2 (germline): SEHNR, FQNEAQ (reference sequence). The DNA for the CDR3 is TGTGCCAGCAGCTCACAAGCGGGAGGGATGAACACCGGGGAGCTGTTTTTT. Encoded protein: CASSSQAGGMNTGELFF.

This clonotype has ten or more counts. The rearrangement links TRBV28 to TRBJ2-2, with TRBD1 identical over 8 bases. The CDR3 consists of 14 residues. The junction had 5 bases not matched to a gene; V was cut back by 6 bases and J by 5 bases. Germline CDR1 MDHEN, CDR2 SYDVKM. CDR3 residues: CASSLTGDTGELFF. The CDR3 region has the DNA TGTGCCAGCAGCTTGACAGGGGATACCGGGGAGCTGTTTTTT.

As regards this clonotype: One end of the junction is discordant with germline, which a read error may explain. This chain connects TRBV29-1 to TRBJ2-5; TRBD2 aligns across 16 bases. The CDR3 totals 15 residues. The germline CDR1 and CDR2 sequences are SQVTM and ANQGSEA. The CDR3 nucleotides read TGCAGCGTATACACCGGGACTAGCGGGAGGGAGACCCAGTGCTTC. This sequence encodes CSVYTGTSGRETQCF.